The clone carrying this TCR beta chain showed up just a few times. Its specificity is unknown. Trimming shortened V by 5 bases and J by 0 bases, and 11 bases separated the two germline ends. The length of the CDR3 is 15 residues. The germline V gene has CDR1 ENHRY and CDR2 SYGVKD. This entry is derived from a study of T cell repertoires in cytomegalovirus infection. Study background: Matching HLA type, along with CMV infection, was indicated by public TCR beta signatures.

Each CDR3 protein gets one entry after TCRdb re-called the reads with MiXCR. The sample gives around 280,000 distinct CDR3 sequences, around 10% of which show up once; over 2.5% is in the top ten. General study findings and limits: Ex vivo responses were dominated by HLA-C-restricted CMV-specific TCR beta clonotypes.

This sequence joins TRBV10-3 and TRBJ1-5; possibly TRBD1 for D (6 bases). This receptor was identified in a human donor in good health (CMV status not recorded). Some clones in this sample may be carry-over from other donors' samples. The specimen was PBMCs. The CDR3 loop reads CAISTGQYSNQPQHF. In DNA, the CDR3 is TGTGCCATCAGTACCGGACAGTATAGCAATCAGCCCCAGCATTTT.